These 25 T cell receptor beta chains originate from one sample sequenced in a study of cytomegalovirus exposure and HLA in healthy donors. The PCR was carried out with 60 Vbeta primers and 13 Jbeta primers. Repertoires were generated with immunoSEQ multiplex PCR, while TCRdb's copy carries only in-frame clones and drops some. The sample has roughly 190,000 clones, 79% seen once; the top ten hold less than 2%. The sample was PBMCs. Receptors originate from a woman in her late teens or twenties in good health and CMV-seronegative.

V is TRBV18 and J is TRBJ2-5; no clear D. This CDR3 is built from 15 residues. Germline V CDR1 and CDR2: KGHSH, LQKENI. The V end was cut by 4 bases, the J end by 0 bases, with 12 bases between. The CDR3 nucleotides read TGTGCCAGCTCACGTGTGCCGCAGTACCAAGAGACCCAGTACTTC. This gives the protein CASSRVPQYQETQYF. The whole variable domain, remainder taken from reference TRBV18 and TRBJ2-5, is NAGVMQNPRHLVRRRGQEARLRCSPMKGHSHVYWYRQLPEEGLKFMVYLQKENIIDESGMPKERFSAEFPKEGPSILRIQQVVRGDSAAYFCASSRVPQYQETQYFGPGTRLLVL.

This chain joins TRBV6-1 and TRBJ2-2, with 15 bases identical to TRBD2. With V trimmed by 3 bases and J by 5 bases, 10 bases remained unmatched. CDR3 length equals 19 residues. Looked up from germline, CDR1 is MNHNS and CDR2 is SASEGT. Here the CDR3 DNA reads TGTGCCAGCAGTGACCTCCGGACTAGCGGGAGGGAGTCGACCGGGGAGCTGTTTTTT. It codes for CASSDLRTSGRESTGELFF.

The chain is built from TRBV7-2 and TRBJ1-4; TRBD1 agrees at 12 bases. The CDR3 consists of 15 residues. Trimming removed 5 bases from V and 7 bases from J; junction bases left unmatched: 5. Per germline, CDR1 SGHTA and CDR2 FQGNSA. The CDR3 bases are TGTGCCAGCAGCACGGGGACAGGGGGCAGTGAAAAACTGTTTTTT. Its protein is CASSTGTGGSEKLFF.

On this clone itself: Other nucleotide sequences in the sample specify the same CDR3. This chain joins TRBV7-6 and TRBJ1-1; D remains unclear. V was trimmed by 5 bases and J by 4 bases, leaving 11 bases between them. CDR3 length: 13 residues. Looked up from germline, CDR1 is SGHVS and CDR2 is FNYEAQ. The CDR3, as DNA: TGTGCCAGCAGCCTACGAACTGGCACTGAAGCTTTCTTT. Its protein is CASSLRTGTEAFF.

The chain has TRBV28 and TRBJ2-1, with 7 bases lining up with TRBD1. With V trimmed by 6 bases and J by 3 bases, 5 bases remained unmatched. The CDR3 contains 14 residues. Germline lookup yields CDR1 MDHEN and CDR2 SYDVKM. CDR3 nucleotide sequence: TGTGCCAGCAGGTCGAGGGGGCTCTACAATGAGCAGTTCTTC. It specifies CASRSRGLYNEQFF.

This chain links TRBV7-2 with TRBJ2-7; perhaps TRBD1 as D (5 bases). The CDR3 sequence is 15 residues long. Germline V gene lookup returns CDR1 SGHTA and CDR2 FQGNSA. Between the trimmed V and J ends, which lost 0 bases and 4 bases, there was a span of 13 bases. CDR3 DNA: TGTGCCAGCAGCTTAGCGCGCAGGGAACAGTACGAGCAGTACTTC. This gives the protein CASSLARREQYEQYF.

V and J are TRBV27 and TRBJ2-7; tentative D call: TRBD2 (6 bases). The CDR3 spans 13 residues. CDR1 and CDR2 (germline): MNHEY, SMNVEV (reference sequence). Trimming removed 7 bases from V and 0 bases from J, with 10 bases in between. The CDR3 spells CASTRAGSYEQYF. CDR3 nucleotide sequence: TGTGCCAGCACACGAGCGGGCTCCTACGAGCAGTACTTC.

The CDR3 protein is CASGGQGSYNEQFF. In DNA form, the CDR3 reads TGTGCCAGTGGAGGGCAGGGCTCCTACAATGAGCAGTTCTTC. The chain recombines TRBV19 with TRBJ2-1, with D maybe TRBD2 (6 bases). V shed 8 bases and J shed 0 bases, with 11 bases lying between them. Germline lookup yields CDR1 LNHDA and CDR2 SQIVND (reference sequence). This CDR3 is built from 14 residues.

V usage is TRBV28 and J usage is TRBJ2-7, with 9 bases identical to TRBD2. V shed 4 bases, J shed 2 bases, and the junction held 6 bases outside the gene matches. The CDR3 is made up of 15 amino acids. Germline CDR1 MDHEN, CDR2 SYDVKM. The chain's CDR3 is CASSSRLAGTYEQYF. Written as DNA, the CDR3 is TGTGCCAGCAGTTCCCGGCTAGCGGGGACCTACGAGCAGTACTTC.

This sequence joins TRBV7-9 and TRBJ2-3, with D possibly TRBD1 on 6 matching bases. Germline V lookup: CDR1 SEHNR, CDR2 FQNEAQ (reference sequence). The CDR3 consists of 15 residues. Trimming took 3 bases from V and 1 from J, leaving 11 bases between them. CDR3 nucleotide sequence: TGTGCCAGCAGCTTTCTAGGGGGAGGCACAGATACGCAGTATTTT. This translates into CASSFLGGGTDTQYF.

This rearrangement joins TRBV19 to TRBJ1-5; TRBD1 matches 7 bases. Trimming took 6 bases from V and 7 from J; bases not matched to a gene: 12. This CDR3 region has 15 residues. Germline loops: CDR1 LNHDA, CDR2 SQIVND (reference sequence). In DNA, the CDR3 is TGTGCCAGTAGGGGTGGGACAGAGCTTTGGCAGCCCCAGCATTTT. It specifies CASRGGTELWQPQHF.

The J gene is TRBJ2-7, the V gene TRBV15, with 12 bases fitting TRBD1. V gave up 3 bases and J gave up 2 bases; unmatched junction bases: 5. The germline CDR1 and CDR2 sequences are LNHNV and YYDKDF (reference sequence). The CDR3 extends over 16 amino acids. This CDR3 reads CATSRAGQGATYEQYF. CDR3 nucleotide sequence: TGTGCCACCAGCAGGGCGGGACAGGGGGCTACCTACGAGCAGTACTTC.

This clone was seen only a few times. CDR3: CASSRQGTEAFF. The CDR3 bases are TGCGCCAGCAGCCGCCAGGGGACTGAAGCTTTCTTT. This sequence joins TRBV5-1 and TRBJ1-1, with a tentative D call TRBD1 (6 bases). The germline V gene has CDR1 SGHRS and CDR2 YFSETQ. V gave up 4 bases and J gave up 5 bases, with 9 bases separating them. CDR3 size: 12 residues.

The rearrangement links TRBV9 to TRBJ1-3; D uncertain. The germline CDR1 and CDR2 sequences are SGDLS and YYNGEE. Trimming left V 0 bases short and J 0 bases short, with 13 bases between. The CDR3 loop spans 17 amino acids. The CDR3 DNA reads TGTGCCAGCAGCGTAGTGTCAGGTAGTTCCTCTGGAAACACCATATATTTT. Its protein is CASSVVSGSSSGNTIYF. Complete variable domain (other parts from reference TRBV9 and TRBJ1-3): DSGVTQTPKHLITATGQRVTLRCSPRSGDLSVYWYQQSLDQGLQFLIQYYNGEERAKGNILERFSAQQFPDLHSELNLSSLELGDSALYFCASSVVSGSSSGNTIYFGEGSWLTVV.

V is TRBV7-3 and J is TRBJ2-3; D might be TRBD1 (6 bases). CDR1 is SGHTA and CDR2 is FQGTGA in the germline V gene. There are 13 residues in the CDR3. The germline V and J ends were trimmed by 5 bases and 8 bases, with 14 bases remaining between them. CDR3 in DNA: TGTGCCAGCAGCAAGGACAGTTTTGGTACGCAGTATTTT. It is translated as CASSKDSFGTQYF. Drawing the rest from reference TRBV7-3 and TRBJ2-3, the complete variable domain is GAGVSQTPSNKVTEKGKYVELRCDPISGHTALYWYRQSLGQGPEFLIYFQGTGAADDSGLPNDRFFAVRPEGSVSTLKIQRTERGDSAVYLCASSKDSFGTQYFGPGTRLTVL.

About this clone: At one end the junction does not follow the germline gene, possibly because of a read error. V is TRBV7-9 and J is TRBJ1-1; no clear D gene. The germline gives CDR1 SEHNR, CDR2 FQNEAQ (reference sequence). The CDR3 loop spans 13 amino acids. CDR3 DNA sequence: TGTTCCAGCAGCTTACCCTCGAACACTGAAGCTTTCTTT. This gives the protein CSSSLPSNTEAFF.

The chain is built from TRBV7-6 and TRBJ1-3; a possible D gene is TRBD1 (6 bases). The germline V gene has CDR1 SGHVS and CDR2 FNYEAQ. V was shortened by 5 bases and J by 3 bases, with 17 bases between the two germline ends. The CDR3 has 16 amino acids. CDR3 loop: CASSPRQAGIGNTIYF. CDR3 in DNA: TGTGCCAGCAGCCCTAGACAGGCTGGAATTGGAAACACCATATATTTT. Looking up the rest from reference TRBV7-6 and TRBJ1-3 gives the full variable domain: GAGVSQSPRYKVTKRGQDVALRCDPISGHVSLYWYRQALGQGPEFLTYFNYEAQQDKSGLPNDRFSAERPEGSISTLTIQRTEQRDSAMYRCASSPRQAGIGNTIYFGEGSWLTVV.

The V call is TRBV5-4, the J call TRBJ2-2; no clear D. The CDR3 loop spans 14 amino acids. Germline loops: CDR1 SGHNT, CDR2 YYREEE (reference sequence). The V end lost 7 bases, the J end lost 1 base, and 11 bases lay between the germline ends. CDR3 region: CASRPSGNTGELFF. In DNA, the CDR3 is TGTGCCAGCCGCCCCAGTGGGAACACCGGGGAGCTGTTTTTT. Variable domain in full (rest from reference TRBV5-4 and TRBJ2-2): ETGVTQSPTHLIKTRGQQVTLRCSSQSGHNTVSWYQQALGQGPQFIFQYYREEENGRGNFPPRFSGLQFPNYSSELNVNALELDDSALYLCASRPSGNTGELFFGEGSRLTVL.

CDR3 coding DNA: TGCGCCAGCAGCTTGGATGGGACTAGTTTCGACGAGCAGTACTTC. It yields the protein CASSLDGTSFDEQYF. The chain couples TRBV5-1 to TRBJ2-7; 8 nucleotides line up with TRBD2. The CDR3 covers 15 residues. CDR1 and CDR2 (germline): SGHRS, YFSETQ. After removal of 0 bases from V and 5 bases from J, the junction contained 7 bases not matched to a gene. Filled out from reference TRBV5-1 and TRBJ2-7, the complete variable domain reads KAGVTQTPRYLIKTRGQQVTLSCSPISGHRSVSWYQQTPGQGLQFLFEYFSETQRNKGNFPGRFSGRQFSNSRSEMNVSTLELGDSALYLCASSLDGTSFDEQYFGPGTRLTVT.

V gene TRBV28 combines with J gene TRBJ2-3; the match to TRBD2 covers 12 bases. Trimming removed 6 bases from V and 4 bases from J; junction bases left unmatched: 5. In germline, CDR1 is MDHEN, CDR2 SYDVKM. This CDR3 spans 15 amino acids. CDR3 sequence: CASSLLAGGPDTQYF. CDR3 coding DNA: TGTGCCAGCAGCCTCCTAGCGGGAGGGCCAGATACGCAGTATTTT.

CDR3 nucleotides: TGTGCCAGTAGGACGACAGAAGCCAAAAACATTCAGTACTTC. Translation: CASRTTEAKNIQYF. The chain is built from TRBV19 and TRBJ2-4; maybe TRBD1 (5 bases). V was shortened by 6 bases and J by 0 bases, with 9 bases between the two germline ends. The CDR3 covers 14 residues. Germline-derived CDR1 and CDR2 are LNHDA and SQIVND (reference sequence).

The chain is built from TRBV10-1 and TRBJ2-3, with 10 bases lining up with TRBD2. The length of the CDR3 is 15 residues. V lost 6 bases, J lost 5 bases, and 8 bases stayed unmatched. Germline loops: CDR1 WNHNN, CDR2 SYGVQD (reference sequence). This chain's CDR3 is CASSLSGRSIDTQYF. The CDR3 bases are TGCGCCAGCAGCCTTAGCGGGAGGTCAATAGATACGCAGTATTTT.

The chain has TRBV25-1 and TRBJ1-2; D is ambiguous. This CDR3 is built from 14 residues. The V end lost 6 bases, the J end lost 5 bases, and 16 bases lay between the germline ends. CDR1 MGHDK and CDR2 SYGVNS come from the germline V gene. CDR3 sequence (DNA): TGTGCCAGCAGCCCCCCGGGGTCTGTGTATGGCTACACCTTC. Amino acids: CASSPPGSVYGYTF.

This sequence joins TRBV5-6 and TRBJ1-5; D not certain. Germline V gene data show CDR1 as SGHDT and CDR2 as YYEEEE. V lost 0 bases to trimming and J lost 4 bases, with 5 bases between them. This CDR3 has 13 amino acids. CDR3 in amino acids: CASSLEQNQPQHF. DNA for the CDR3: TGTGCCAGCAGCTTGGAACAGAATCAGCCCCAGCATTTT.

The CDR3 protein is CASSFSSRGDEQYF. The CDR3 DNA is TGTGCCAGCAGCTTCTCTTCCAGGGGGGACGAGCAGTACTTC. The V call is TRBV5-6, the J call TRBJ2-7, with D possibly matching TRBD1 (7 bases). The CDR3 loop spans 14 amino acids. V was shortened by 2 bases and J by 5 bases, with 14 bases between the two germline ends. Germline values: CDR1 SGHDT, CDR2 YYEEEE.